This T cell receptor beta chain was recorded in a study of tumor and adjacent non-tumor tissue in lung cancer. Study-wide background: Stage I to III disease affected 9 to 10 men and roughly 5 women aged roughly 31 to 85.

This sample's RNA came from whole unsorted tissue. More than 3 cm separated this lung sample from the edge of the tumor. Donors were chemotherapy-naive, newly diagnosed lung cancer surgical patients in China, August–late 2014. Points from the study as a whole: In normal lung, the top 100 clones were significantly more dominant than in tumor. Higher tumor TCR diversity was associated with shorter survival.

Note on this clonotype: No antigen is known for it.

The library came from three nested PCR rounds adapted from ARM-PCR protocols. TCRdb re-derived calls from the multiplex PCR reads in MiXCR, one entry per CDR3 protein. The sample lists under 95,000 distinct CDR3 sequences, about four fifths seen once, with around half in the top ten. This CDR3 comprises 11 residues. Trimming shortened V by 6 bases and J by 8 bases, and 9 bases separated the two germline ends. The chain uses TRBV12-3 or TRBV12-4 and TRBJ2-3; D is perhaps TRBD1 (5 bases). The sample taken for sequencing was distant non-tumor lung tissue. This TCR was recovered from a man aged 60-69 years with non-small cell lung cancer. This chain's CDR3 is CASSTGATQYF. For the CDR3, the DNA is TGTGCCAGCAGCACTGGGGCTACGCAGTATTTT.